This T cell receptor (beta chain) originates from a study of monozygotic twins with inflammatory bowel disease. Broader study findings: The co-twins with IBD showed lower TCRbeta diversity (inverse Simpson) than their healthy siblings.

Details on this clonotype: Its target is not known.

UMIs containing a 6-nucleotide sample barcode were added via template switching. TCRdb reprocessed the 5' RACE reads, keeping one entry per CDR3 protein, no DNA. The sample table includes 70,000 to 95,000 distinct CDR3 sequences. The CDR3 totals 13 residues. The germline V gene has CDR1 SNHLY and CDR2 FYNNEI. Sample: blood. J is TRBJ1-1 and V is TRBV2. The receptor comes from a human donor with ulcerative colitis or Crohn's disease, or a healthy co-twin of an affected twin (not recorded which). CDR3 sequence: CASRLERNTEAFF.